The entry below gives a single T cell receptor (beta chain) sequence along with its context. The antigen is unknown. A universal primer site arose from template switching, and cDNA bore unique molecular identifiers. TCRdb reanalysed the 5' RACE reads using MiXCR and keeps one entry per CDR3 protein. This table holds 1.5 million or so distinct CDR3 sequences, about 32% found once. The entry originates in a study of identical twins. Overall study results and limits: Invariant MAIT and iNKT cells may have partly biased zero-insertion analyses.

V lost 0 bases, J lost 4 bases, and 16 bases lay in between. Germline V CDR1 and CDR2: SGHRS, YFSETQ. The length of the CDR3 is 16 residues. The clonotype comes from a newborn girl in good health. The chain links TRBV5-1 to TRBJ2-5; D is perhaps TRBD1 or TRBD2 (5 bases each). The sequenced sample consisted of cord blood. The CDR3 loop is CASSLDGGLRTETQYF. CDR3 bases: TGCGCCAGCAGCTTGGATGGGGGATTGCGGACAGAGACCCAGTACTTC.